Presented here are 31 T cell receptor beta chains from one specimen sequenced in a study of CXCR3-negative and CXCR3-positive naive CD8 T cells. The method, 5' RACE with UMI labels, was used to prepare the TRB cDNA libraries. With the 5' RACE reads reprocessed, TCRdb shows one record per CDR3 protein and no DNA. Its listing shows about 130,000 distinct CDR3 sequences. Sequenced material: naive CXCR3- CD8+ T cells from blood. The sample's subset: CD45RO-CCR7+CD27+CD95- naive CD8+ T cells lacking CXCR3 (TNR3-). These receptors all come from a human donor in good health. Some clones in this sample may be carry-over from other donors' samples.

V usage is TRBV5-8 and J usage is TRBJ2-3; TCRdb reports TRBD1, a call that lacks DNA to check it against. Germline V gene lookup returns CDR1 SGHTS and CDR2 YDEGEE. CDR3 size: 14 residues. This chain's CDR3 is CASSFGGATDTQYF.

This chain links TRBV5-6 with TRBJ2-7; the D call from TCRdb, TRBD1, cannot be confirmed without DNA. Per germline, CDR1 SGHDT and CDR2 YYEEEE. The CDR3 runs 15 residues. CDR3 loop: CASSAAGTKKGEQYF.

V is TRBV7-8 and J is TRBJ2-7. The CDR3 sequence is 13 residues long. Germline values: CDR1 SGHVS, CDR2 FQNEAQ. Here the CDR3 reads CASSSLRFGEQYF.

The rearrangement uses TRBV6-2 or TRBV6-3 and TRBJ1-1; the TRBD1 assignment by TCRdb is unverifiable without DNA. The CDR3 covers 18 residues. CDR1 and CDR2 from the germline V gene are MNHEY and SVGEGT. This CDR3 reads CASSYVQGSVLMNTEAFF.

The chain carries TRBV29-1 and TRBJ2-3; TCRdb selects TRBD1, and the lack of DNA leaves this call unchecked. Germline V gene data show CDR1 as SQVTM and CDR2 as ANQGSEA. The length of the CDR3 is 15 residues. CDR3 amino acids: CSVEITGDGTDTQYF.

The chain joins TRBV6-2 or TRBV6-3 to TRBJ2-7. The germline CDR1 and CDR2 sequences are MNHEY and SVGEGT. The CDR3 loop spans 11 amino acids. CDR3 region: CASGDSYEQYF.

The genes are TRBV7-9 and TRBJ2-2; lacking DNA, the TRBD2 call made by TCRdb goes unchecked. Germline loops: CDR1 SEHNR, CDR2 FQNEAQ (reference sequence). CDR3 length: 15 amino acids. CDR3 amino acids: CASSLGPQPTGELFF.

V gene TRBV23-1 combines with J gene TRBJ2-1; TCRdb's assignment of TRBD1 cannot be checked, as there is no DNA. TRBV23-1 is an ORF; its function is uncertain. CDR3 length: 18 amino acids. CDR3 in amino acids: CASSQLRGPNKVGGEQFF.

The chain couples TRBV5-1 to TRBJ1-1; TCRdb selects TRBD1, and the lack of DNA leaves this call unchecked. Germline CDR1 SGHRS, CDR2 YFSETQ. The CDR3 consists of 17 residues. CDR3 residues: CASSLPRDRVGGTEAFF.

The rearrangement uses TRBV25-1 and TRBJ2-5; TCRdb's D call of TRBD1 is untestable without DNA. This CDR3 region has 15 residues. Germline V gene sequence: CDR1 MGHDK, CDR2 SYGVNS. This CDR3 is CASSEVVRGDETQYF.

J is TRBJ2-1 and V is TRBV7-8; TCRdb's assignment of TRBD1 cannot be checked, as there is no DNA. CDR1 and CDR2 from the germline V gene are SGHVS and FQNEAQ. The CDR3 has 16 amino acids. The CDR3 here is CASSFDPGQDYNEQFF.

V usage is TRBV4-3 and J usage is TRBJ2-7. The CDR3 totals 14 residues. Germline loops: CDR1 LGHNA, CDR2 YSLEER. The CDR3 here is CASSQAGRSYEQYF.

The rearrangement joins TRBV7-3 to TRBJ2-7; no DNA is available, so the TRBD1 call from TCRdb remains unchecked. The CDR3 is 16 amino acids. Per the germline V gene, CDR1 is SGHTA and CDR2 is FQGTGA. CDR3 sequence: CAAANSGTQKAYEQYF.

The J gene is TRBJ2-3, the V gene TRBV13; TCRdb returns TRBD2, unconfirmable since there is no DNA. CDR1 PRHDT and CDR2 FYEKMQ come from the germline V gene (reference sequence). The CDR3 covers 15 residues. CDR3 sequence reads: CASSQRLARTDTQYF.

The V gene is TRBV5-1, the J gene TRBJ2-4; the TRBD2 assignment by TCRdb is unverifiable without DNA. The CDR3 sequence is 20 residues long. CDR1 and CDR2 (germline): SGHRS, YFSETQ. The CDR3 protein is CASSLVLAGEERSSKNIQYF.

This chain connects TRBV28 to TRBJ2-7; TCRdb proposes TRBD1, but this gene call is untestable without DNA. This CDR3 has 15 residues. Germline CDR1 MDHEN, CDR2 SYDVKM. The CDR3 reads CASSGDPQGADEQYF.

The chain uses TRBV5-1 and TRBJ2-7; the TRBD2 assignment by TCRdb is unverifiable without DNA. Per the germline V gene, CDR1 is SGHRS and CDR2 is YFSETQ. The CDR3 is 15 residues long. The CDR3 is CASSLAASGNYEQYF. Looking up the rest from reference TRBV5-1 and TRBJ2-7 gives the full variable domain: KAGVTQTPRYLIKTRGQQVTLSCSPISGHRSVSWYQQTPGQGLQFLFEYFSETQRNKGNFPGRFSGRQFSNSRSEMNVSTLELGDSALYLCASSLAASGNYEQYFGPGTRLTVT.

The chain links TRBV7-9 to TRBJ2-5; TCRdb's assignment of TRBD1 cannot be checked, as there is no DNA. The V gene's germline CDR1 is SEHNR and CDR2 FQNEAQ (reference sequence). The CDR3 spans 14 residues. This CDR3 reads CASSAPGGQETQYF.

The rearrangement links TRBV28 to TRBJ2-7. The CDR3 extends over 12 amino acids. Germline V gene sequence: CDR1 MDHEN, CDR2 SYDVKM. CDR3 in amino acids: CASSLFVGEQYF.

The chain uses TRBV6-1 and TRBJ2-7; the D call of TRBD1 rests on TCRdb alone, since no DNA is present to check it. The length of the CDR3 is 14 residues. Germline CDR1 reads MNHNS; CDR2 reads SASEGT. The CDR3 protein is CASSRQGTSYEQYF.

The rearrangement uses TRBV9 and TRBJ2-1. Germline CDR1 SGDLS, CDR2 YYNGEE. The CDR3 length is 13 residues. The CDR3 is CASSQVASNEQFF.

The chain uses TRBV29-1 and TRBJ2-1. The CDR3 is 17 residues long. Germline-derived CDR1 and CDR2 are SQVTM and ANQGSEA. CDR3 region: CSVELWDGGGSYNEQFF.

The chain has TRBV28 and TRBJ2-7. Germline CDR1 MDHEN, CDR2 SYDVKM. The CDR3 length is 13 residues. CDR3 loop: CASSPSESYEQYF.

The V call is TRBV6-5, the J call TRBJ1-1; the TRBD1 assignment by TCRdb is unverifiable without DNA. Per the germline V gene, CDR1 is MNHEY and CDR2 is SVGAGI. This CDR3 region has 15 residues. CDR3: CASSPEDSRFTEAFF.

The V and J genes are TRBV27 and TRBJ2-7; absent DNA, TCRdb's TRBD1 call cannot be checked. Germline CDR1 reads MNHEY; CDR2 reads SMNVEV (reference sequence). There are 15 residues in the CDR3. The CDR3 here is CASSPQRGETYEQYF.

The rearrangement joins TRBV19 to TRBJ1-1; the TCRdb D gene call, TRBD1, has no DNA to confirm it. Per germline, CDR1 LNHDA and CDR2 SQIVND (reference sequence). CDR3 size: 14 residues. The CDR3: CASSMGGGRSEAFF.

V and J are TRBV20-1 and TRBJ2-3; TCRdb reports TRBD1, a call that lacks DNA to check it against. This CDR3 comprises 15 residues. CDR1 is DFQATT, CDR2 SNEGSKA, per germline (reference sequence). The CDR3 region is CSVSRQGFFLDTQYF.

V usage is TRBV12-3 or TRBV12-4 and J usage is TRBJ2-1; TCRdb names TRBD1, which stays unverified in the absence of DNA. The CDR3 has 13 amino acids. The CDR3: CASTGQVYNEQFF.

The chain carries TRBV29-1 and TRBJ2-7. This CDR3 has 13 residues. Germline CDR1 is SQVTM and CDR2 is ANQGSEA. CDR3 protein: CSVASGSAYEQYF.

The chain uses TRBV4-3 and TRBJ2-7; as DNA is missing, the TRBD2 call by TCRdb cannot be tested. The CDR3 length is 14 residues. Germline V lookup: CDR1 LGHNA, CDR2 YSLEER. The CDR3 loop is CASSPGLAVYEQYF.

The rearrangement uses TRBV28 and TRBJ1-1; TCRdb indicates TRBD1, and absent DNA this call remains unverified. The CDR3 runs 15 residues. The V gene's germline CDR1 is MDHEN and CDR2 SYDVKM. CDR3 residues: CASSFSIEGETEAFF.